Following are 14 T cell receptor beta chains from one sample sequenced in a study of T cell responses to AZD1222 COVID-19 vaccine. Clones were sequenced by immunoSEQ multiplex PCR, and TCRdb holds only the in-frame ones, with some missing. The sample carries roughly 150,000 clones, roughly 90% recorded once. This specimen consisted of peripheral blood, obtained 28 days after the second AZD1222 dose. The receptor set was obtained from an adult who received the AZD1222 COVID-19 vaccine.

The genes are TRBV10-3 and TRBJ2-1; D uncertain. The V gene's germline CDR1 is ENHRY and CDR2 SYGVKD. V lost 2 bases to trimming and J lost 8 bases, with 13 bases between them. The CDR3 spans 14 residues. The CDR3 DNA reads TGTGCCATCAGTGAGCCGGACGCGCAAGATGAGCAGTTCTTC. It encodes CAISEPDAQDEQFF.

The gene calls are TRBV3-1 (or the pseudogene TRBV3-2) and TRBJ1-2; tentatively, D is TRBD1 (5 bases). The CDR3 is 14 amino acids. From germline, CDR1 is LGHDT and CDR2 YNNKEL (reference sequence). V was clipped by 1 base and J by 2 bases, with 8 bases between them. The CDR3 spells CASSQGTTNYGYTF. In DNA, the CDR3 is TGTGCCAGCAGCCAAGGGACAACAAACTATGGCTACACCTTC.

The rearrangement links TRBV4-2 to TRBJ2-1; 9 nucleotides agree with TRBD2. The ends lost 1 base at V and 6 bases at J; junction bases unmatched: 7. The CDR3 loop spans 16 amino acids. CDR1 is LGHNA and CDR2 is YNFKEQ in the germline V gene. For the CDR3, the DNA is TGTGCCAGCAGCCAAGGAGCCAGCGGGAGGTCCAATGAGCAGTTCTTC. Translating gives CASSQGASGRSNEQFF.

V usage is TRBV29-1 and J usage is TRBJ2-1; the match to TRBD1 covers 8 bases. Germline V lookup: CDR1 SQVTM, CDR2 ANQGSEA. J gave up 8 bases and V 6 bases, and 12 bases lay outside the gene matches. CDR3 length: 14 residues. The CDR3 here is CSVDRGKKGDEQFF. The CDR3, as DNA: TGCAGCGTAGACAGGGGAAAGAAAGGGGATGAGCAGTTCTTC.

V usage is TRBV14 and J usage is TRBJ2-1; 12 bases fit TRBD2. V lost 6 bases, J lost 10 bases, and 7 bases stayed unmatched. CDR1 and CDR2 (germline): SGHDN, FVKESK. The CDR3 spans 14 residues. This chain's CDR3 is CASSGATSGGEQFF. The CDR3 DNA follows: TGTGCCAGCAGTGGGGCCACTAGCGGGGGGGAGCAGTTCTTC.

This chain links TRBV2 with TRBJ2-3; 7 positions agree with TRBD2. There are 16 residues in the CDR3. Germline CDR1 and CDR2: SNHLY and FYNNEI. J gave up 2 bases and V 7 bases, and 12 bases lay outside the gene matches. The CDR3 bases are TGTGCCAGCAATTTGGCCAGCGGGACCCCCACAGATACGCAGTATTTT. This encodes CASNLASGTPTDTQYF.

This clone was found a few times. This chain links TRBV10-3 with TRBJ1-5; 9 positions match TRBD1. The germline V gene encodes CDR1 ENHRY and CDR2 SYGVKD. With V trimmed by 2 bases and J by 6 bases, 8 bases remained unmatched. This CDR3 spans 16 amino acids. This CDR3 is CAISETYPGQGQPQHF. DNA for the CDR3: TGTGCCATCAGTGAGACGTACCCGGGACAGGGTCAGCCCCAGCATTTT.

The rearrangement uses TRBV9 and TRBJ2-7, with D maybe TRBD1 (6 bases). CDR3 length equals 13 residues. Germline CDR1 and CDR2: SGDLS and YYNGEE. Trimming removed 4 bases from V and 5 bases from J, with 13 bases in between. CDR3 sequence reads: CASSHQGTNEQYF. The CDR3 bases are TGTGCCAGCAGCCACCAGGGGACCAACGAGCAGTACTTC.

This chain's CDR3 is CASTQAGGSYNEQFF. The CDR3 DNA follows: TGTGCCAGCACTCAAGCGGGGGGCTCCTACAATGAGCAGTTCTTC. V is TRBV2 and J is TRBJ2-1; TRBD2 aligns across 9 bases. The CDR3 runs to 15 residues. V dropped 7 bases and J dropped 0; count of bases not matched to a gene: 4. CDR1 SNHLY and CDR2 FYNNEI come from the germline V gene.

In DNA, the CDR3 is TGCAGTGCCCCTAGTAGAGATACGCAGTATTTT. It encodes CSAPSRDTQYF. The J gene is TRBJ2-3, the V gene TRBV20-1; D ambiguous. Trimming cost V 6 bases and J 5 bases, with 9 bases left between them. CDR3 length equals 11 residues. Germline CDR1 reads DFQATT; CDR2 reads SNEGSKA (reference sequence).

The genes are TRBV7-2 and TRBJ2-7; D unclear. V shed 5 bases and J shed 6 bases, with 11 bases lying between them. Per the germline V gene, CDR1 is SGHTA and CDR2 is FQGNSA. The CDR3 is made up of 12 amino acids. The CDR3 region is CASSPPFLEQYF. The DNA for the CDR3 is TGTGCCAGCAGCCCCCCGTTTCTCGAGCAGTACTTC.

This chain links TRBV5-4 with TRBJ2-1; D might be TRBD2 (6 bases). CDR3 length: 15 amino acids. The germline V gene encodes CDR1 SGHNT and CDR2 YYREEE (reference sequence). V was cut by 4 bases and J by 5 bases, with 16 bases left in between. CDR3 protein: CASSPGRGMDNEQFF. The CDR3 region has the DNA TGTGCCAGCAGCCCGGGCCGCGGGATGGACAATGAGCAGTTCTTC.

The V gene is TRBV6-6, the J gene TRBJ2-2; TRBD1 is a possible D gene (5 bases). The germline V gene encodes CDR1 MNHNY and CDR2 SVGAGI (reference sequence). Trimming left V 4 bases short and J 0 bases short, with 12 bases between. The CDR3 covers 16 residues. The CDR3 is CASSSYRPPNTGELFF. CDR3 in DNA: TGTGCCAGCAGTTCGTACAGGCCCCCGAACACCGGGGAGCTGTTTTTT.

The V call is TRBV7-3, the J call TRBJ2-3; 14 bases are shared with TRBD2. This CDR3 region has 17 residues. Germline loops: CDR1 SGHTA, CDR2 FQGTGA. The junction had 4 bases not matched to a gene; V was cut back by 4 bases and J by 1 base. This chain's CDR3 is CASSSGGLAGGTDTQYF. The CDR3, as DNA: TGTGCCAGCAGCTCTGGGGGACTAGCGGGGGGCACAGATACGCAGTATTTT.